The clone carrying this TCR beta chain has only one observation. This sample stems from a study of cytomegalovirus exposure and HLA in healthy donors. The PCR had 60 Vbeta and 13 Jbeta primers. TCRdb's copy holds only in-frame clones and misses some; the assay was immunoSEQ multiplex PCR. The sample lists about 100,000 clones, about four fifths occurring once. Sequenced: PBMCs. The TCR sequence derives from a man between 40 and 49 years old in good health and CMV-seropositive.

The CDR3 DNA reads as TGTGCCAGCAGCCCTGGTTCGCCGGTTAATGGCTACACCTTC. Translated: CASSPGSPVNGYTF. V gene TRBV7-9 combines with J gene TRBJ1-2, with D hard to call. V lost 5 bases and J 6 bases, leaving 16 bases between the germline ends. Germline CDR1 is SEHNR and CDR2 is FQNEAQ (reference sequence). The length of the CDR3 is 14 residues.